A selection of T cell receptor beta chains follows, all from one sample in a study of OX40 agonist ivuxolimab in advanced cancers. Using immunoSEQ multiplex PCR, the repertoire was profiled, and TCRdb retains in-frame clones only, with some absent. The repertoire consists of approximately 46,000 clones, with roughly 87% occurring once and the leading ten covering less than 20%. Sequencing used CD4+ or CD8+ T cells sorted from blood, obtained in a trial of the OX40 agonist ivuxolimab. The receptors derive from an adult with an advanced solid tumor such as melanoma, head and neck, liver or kidney cancer. Both conserved end residues are part of each CDR3. The order of the fields is V gene, D gene, clone size, CDR3 length, J gene, CDR3 DNA, CDR3 protein. D genes are given only for firm matches. Only some rows state a clone size, as once, few, many or a class for expanded clones.

v_call: TRBV5-1
d_call: TRBD1
clone_size: NA
cdr3_length: 14
j_call: TRBJ2-7
cdr3_nt: TGCGCCAGCAGCCTGGGACAGGGGGACTACGAGCAGTACTTC
cdr3_aa: CASSLGQGDYEQYF

v_call: TRBV7-6
d_call: NA
clone_size: once
cdr3_length: 16
j_call: TRBJ1-5
cdr3_nt: TGTGCCAGCAGCCCGACAAGGATCATGAGCAATCAGCCCCAGCATTTT
cdr3_aa: CASSPTRIMSNQPQHF

v_call: TRBV19
d_call: NA
clone_size: NA
cdr3_length: 13
j_call: TRBJ1-2
cdr3_nt: TGTGCCAGTAGTATTAGGACAGTGGATGGCTACACCTTC
cdr3_aa: CASSIRTVDGYTF

v_call: TRBV14
d_call: NA
clone_size: NA
cdr3_length: 13
j_call: TRBJ2-7
cdr3_nt: TGTGCCAGCAGCCAAGAGGCCTATTACGAGCAGTACTTC
cdr3_aa: CASSQEAYYEQYF

v_call: TRBV10-3
d_call: NA
clone_size: NA
cdr3_length: 13
j_call: TRBJ1-1
cdr3_nt: TGTGCCATCAGGATGGGACAAAACACTGAAGCTTTCTTT
cdr3_aa: CAIRMGQNTEAFF

v_call: TRBV5-1
d_call: TRBD1
clone_size: NA
cdr3_length: 15
j_call: TRBJ2-7
cdr3_nt: TGCGCCAGCAGCATGGGACAGGGGGCCGCCTACGAGCAGTACTTC
cdr3_aa: CASSMGQGAAYEQYF

v_call: TRBV2
d_call: TRBD2
clone_size: NA
cdr3_length: 11
j_call: TRBJ2-2
cdr3_nt: TGTGCCGGACTAGACAGCGGGGAGCTGTTTTTT
cdr3_aa: CAGLDSGELFF

v_call: TRBV29-1
d_call: TRBD1
clone_size: NA
cdr3_length: 17
j_call: TRBJ2-5
cdr3_nt: TGCAGCGTTGAAGTTGTCCAGGACAGGGGTGTTTGGGAGACCCAGTACTTC
cdr3_aa: CSVEVVQDRGVWETQYF

v_call: TRBV7-6
d_call: NA
clone_size: NA
cdr3_length: 16
j_call: TRBJ1-4
cdr3_nt: TGTGCCAGCAGCTTAGACACAGCAGCAACTAATGAAAAACTGTTTTTT
cdr3_aa: CASSLDTAATNEKLFF

v_call: TRBV30
d_call: NA
clone_size: NA
cdr3_length: 13
j_call: TRBJ1-2
cdr3_nt: TGTGCCTGGAGTTTAGTTCGGTATGATGGCTACACCTTC
cdr3_aa: CAWSLVRYDGYTF

v_call: TRBV7-3
d_call: TRBD2
clone_size: NA
cdr3_length: 17
j_call: TRBJ2-2
cdr3_nt: TGTGCCAGCAGCTTACTAGCGGGGGGCGCGAACACCGGGGAGCTGTTTTTT
cdr3_aa: CASSLLAGGANTGELFF

v_call: TRBV7-9
d_call: NA
clone_size: NA
cdr3_length: 15
j_call: TRBJ1-2
cdr3_nt: TGTGCCAGCAGCGCGAGGCTTCAAACCCCCTATGGCTACACCTTC
cdr3_aa: CASSARLQTPYGYTF

v_call: TRBV9
d_call: NA
clone_size: NA
cdr3_length: 13
j_call: TRBJ1-1
cdr3_nt: TGTGCCAGCAGCGTAGGGGGTTACACTGAAGCTTTCTTT
cdr3_aa: CASSVGGYTEAFF

v_call: TRBV7-3
d_call: TRBD1
clone_size: NA
cdr3_length: 15
j_call: TRBJ2-3
cdr3_nt: TGTGCCAGCAGCTCCTGGGACAGCGACACAGATACGCAGTATTTT
cdr3_aa: CASSSWDSDTDTQYF